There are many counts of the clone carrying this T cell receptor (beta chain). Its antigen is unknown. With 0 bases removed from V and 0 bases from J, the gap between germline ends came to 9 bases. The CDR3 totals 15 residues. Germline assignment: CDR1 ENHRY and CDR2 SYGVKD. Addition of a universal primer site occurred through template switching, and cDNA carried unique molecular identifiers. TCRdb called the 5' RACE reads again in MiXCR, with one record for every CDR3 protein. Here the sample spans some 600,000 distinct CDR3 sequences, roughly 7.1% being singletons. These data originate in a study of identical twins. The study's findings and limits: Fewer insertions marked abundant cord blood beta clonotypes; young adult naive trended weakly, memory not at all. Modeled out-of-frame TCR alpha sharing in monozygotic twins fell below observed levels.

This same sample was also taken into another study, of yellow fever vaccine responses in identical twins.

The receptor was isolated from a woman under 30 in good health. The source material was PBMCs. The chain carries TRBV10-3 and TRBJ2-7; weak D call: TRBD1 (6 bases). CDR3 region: CAISESTGLSYEQYF. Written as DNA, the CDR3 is TGTGCCATCAGTGAGTCTACAGGGCTCTCCTACGAGCAGTACTTC.